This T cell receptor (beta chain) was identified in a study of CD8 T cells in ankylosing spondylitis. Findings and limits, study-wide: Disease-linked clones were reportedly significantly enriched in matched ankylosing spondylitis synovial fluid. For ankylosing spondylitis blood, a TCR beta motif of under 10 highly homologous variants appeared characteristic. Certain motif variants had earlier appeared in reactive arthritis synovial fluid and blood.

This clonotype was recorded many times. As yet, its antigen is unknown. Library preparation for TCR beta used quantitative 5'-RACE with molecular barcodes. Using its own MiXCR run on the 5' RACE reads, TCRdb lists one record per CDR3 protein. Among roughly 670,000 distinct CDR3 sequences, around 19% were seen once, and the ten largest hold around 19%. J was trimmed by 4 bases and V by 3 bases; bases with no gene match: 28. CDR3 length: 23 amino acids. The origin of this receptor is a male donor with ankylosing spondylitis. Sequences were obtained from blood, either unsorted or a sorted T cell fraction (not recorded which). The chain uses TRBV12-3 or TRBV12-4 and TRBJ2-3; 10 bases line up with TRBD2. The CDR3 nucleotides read TGTGCCAGCAGTTTTAAGTTGGGGTCGTCTGAACCAAGCGGGAGGGCCAAAGCAGATACGCAGTATTTT. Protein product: CASSFKLGSSEPSGRAKADTQYF.